The 6 T cell receptor beta chains below all came from one sample that was sequenced in a study of early T cells in non-severe SARS-CoV-2 infection. TCRdb recomputed calls from the 5' RACE reads with MiXCR, one row per CDR3 protein. The table includes tens of thousands of distinct CDR3 sequences, 5.9% detected once. The sample was whole blood, taken at baseline. The source is an adult who was a healthcare worker with PCR-confirmed SARS-CoV-2 infection or an uninfected control (not recorded which).

Many counts were recorded for this clonotype. The CDR3: CASSLAGLAGYEQYF. CDR3 nucleotide sequence: TGTGCCAGCAGCTTAGCAGGACTAGCGGGCTACGAGCAGTACTTC. The chain carries TRBV7-9 and TRBJ2-7, with 11 nucleotides matching TRBD2. This CDR3 comprises 15 residues. Germline V lookup: CDR1 SEHNR, CDR2 FQNEAQ (reference sequence). The J segment lost 3 bases and the V segment lost 0 bases, leaving 1 base of the junction unmatched.

This clonotype was detected many times. The CDR3, as DNA: TGTGCCAGCAGCCGTAGCCAACAGGGCGTTGGGACCCAGTACTTC. Translated: CASSRSQQGVGTQYF. This chain connects TRBV7-2 to TRBJ2-5; possible D gene TRBD1, 6 bases. Germline V gene sequence: CDR1 SGHTA, CDR2 FQGNSA. Trimming left V 5 bases short and J 7 bases short, with 20 bases between. The CDR3 contains 15 residues.

This chain links TRBV6-2 or TRBV6-3 with TRBJ2-1; D is unresolved. The CDR3 is 12 residues long. From germline, CDR1 is MNHEY and CDR2 SVGEGT. V was trimmed by 0 bases and J by 14 bases, leaving 11 bases between them. The CDR3 DNA is TGTGCCAGCAGTTACTCGAACGGAATGAAGTTCTTC. The encoded protein is CASSYSNGMKFF.

This clonotype was recorded at least ten times. The chain links TRBV6-6 to TRBJ2-2; D remains ambiguous. CDR1 is MNHNY and CDR2 is SVGAGI in the germline V gene (reference sequence). Trimming left V 0 bases short and J 2 bases short, with 7 bases between. The CDR3 has 15 residues. The CDR3 protein is CASSYSYPNTGELFF. In DNA, the CDR3 is TGTGCCAGCAGTTACTCTTATCCAAACACCGGGGAGCTGTTTTTT.

This clonotype was picked up many times. The V gene is TRBV11-2, the J gene TRBJ1-1, with D unclear. V lost 0 bases to trimming and J lost 1 base, with 15 bases between them. Germline V gene data show CDR1 as SGHAT and CDR2 as FQNNGV. This CDR3 contains 17 residues. The DNA of the CDR3 is TGTGCCAGCAGCTTAGATGATATCAGACACCAGAACACTGAAGCTTTCTTT. Encoded protein: CASSLDDIRHQNTEAFF.

This chain connects TRBV7-9 to TRBJ2-1; 10 positions agree with TRBD1. CDR1 SEHNR and CDR2 FQNEAQ come from the germline V gene (reference sequence). Trimming cost V 5 bases and J 3 bases; bases outside gene matches: 7. The CDR3 sequence is 16 residues long. CDR3 amino acids: CASSPGTGVLYNEQFF. CDR3 sequence (DNA): TGTGCCAGCAGCCCCGGGACAGGGGTTCTCTACAATGAGCAGTTCTTC.